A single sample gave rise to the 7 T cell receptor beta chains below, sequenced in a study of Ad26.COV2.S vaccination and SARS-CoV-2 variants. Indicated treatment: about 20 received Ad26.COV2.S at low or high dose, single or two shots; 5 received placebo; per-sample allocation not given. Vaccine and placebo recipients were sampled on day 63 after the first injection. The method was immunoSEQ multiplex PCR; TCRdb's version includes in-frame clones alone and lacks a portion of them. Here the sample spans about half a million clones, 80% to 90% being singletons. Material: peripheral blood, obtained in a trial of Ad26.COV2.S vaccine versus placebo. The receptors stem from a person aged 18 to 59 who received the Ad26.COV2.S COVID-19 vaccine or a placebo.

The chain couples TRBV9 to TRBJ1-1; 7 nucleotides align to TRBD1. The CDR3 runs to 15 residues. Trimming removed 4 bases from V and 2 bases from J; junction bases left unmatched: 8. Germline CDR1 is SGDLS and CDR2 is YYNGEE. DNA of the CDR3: TGTGCCAGCAGCCTCGGGGACAGCAAAAACACTGAAGCTTTCTTT. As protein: CASSLGDSKNTEAFF. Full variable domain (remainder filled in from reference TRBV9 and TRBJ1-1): DSGVTQTPKHLITATGQRVTLRCSPRSGDLSVYWYQQSLDQGLQFLIQYYNGEERAKGNILERFSAQQFPDLHSELNLSSLELGDSALYFCASSLGDSKNTEAFFGQGTRLTVV.

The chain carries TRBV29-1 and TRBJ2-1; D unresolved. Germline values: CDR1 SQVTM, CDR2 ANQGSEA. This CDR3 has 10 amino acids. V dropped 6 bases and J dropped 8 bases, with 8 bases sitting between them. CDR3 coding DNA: TGCAGCGTCGCCCGACATGAGCAGTTCTTC. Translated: CSVARHEQFF.

As DNA, the CDR3 is TGTGCCAGCAGCTTTATTGTAGGCGGGAGGGATGGCACCGGGGAGCTGTTTTTT. Amino acid sequence: CASSFIVGGRDGTGELFF. V and J are TRBV7-6 and TRBJ2-2; 9 bases are shared with TRBD2. The CDR3 length is 18 residues. CDR1 is SGHVS and CDR2 is FNYEAQ in the germline V gene. Trimming at V came to 3 bases and at J to 4 bases, leaving 12 bases not matched to a gene.

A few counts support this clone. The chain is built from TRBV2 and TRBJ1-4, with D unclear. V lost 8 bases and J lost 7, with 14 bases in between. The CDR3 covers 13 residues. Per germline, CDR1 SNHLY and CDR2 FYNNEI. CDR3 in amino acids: CASGVLVTEKLFF. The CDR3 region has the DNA TGTGCCAGCGGAGTACTGGTGACTGAAAAACTGTTTTTT.

This CDR3 is CASSLPRQGRDEKLFF. As DNA, the CDR3 is TGTGCCAGCAGCTTACCCCGACAGGGTCGGGATGAAAAACTGTTTTTT. The chain joins TRBV7-9 to TRBJ1-4, with 7 positions matching TRBD1. The ends lost 2 bases at V and 6 bases at J; junction bases unmatched: 9. Germline CDR1 is SEHNR and CDR2 is FQNEAQ (reference sequence). The CDR3 covers 16 residues.

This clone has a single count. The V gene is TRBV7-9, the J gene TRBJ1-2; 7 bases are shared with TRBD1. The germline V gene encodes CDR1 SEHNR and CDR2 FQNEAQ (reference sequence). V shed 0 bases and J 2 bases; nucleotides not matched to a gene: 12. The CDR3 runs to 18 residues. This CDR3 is CASSLAPGQMGGNYGYTF. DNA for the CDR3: TGTGCCAGCAGCTTAGCCCCGGGACAGATGGGGGGGAACTATGGCTACACCTTC.

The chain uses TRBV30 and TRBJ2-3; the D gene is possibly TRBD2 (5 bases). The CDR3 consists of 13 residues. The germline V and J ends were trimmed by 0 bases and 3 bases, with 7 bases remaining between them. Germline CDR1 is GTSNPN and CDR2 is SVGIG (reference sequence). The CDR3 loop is CAWSVLATDTQYF. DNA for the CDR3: TGTGCCTGGAGTGTTTTAGCGACAGATACGCAGTATTTT.